These 13 T cell receptor beta chains share one sample of origin, sequenced in a study of cytomegalovirus exposure and HLA in healthy donors. Primers: 60 Vbeta forward and 13 Jbeta reverse. The method was immunoSEQ multiplex PCR; TCRdb's version includes in-frame clones alone and lacks a portion of them. Among some 150,000 clones, about 80% were seen once, and the ten largest hold 4% to 5%. Sequenced: PBMCs. The origin of the receptors is a man aged 25 to 45 in good health and CMV-seronegative.

This chain uses TRBV7-9 with TRBJ2-7, with D possibly TRBD2 on 6 matching bases. Per the germline V gene, CDR1 is SEHNR and CDR2 is FQNEAQ (reference sequence). With 0 bases removed from V and 2 bases from J, the gap between germline ends came to 14 bases. This CDR3 has 16 amino acids. CDR3 DNA: TGTGCCAGCAGCTTAGCAGACGGGAGTACCACCTACGAGCAGTACTTC. It codes for CASSLADGSTTYEQYF.

The genes are TRBV6-1 and TRBJ2-5, with 7 bases identical to TRBD2. Germline V lookup: CDR1 MNHNS, CDR2 SASEGT. With 0 bases clipped from V and 1 base from J, the junction kept 5 bases outside the gene matches. The CDR3 runs to 16 residues. CDR3 sequence: CASSEASGEGQETQYF. CDR3 nucleotide sequence: TGTGCCAGCAGTGAAGCGTCGGGGGAGGGCCAAGAGACCCAGTACTTC.

This clone appeared a few times. This chain uses TRBV19 with TRBJ2-2; D might be TRBD2 (6 bases). Germline lookup yields CDR1 LNHDA and CDR2 SQIVND (reference sequence). The CDR3 is made up of 13 amino acids. Trimming pared 8 bases from V and 4 bases from J, leaving 11 bases between. The CDR3 region is CASGGRGTGELFF. The CDR3 DNA reads as TGTGCCAGTGGAGGGAGAGGCACCGGGGAGCTGTTTTTT.

The chain has TRBV5-1 and TRBJ2-7, with 7 nucleotides matching TRBD1. The CDR3 is 17 amino acids. Germline-derived CDR1 and CDR2 are SGHRS and YFSETQ. After removal of 4 bases from V and 2 bases from J, the junction contained 15 bases not matched to a gene. CDR3 protein: CASSPNYRGAMAYEQYF. In DNA, the CDR3 is TGCGCCAGCAGCCCAAACTACAGGGGCGCCATGGCCTACGAGCAGTACTTC.

This clone came up once. The rearrangement links TRBV9 to TRBJ2-7; 9 nucleotides agree with TRBD1. The germline CDR1 and CDR2 sequences are SGDLS and YYNGEE. The J segment lost 7 bases and the V segment lost 0 bases, leaving 8 bases of the junction unmatched. The CDR3 runs to 15 residues. The CDR3 reads CASSVVGDRAGEQYF. The DNA for the CDR3 is TGTGCCAGCAGCGTAGTCGGGGACAGGGCCGGGGAGCAGTACTTC.

Comment on this clone: One junction end disagrees with the germline gene, perhaps due to a read error. This sequence joins TRBV7-9 and TRBJ1-2; 10 positions match TRBD1. Germline V CDR1 and CDR2: SEHNR, FQNEAQ (reference sequence). This CDR3 spans 16 amino acids. CDR3 residues: CSSSLSLSTGGKGYTF. The CDR3 coding sequence is TGTTCCAGCAGCCTCTCCCTTTCGACAGGGGGCAAGGGCTACACCTTC.

This chain connects TRBV28 to TRBJ1-1; 9 positions agree with TRBD1. The CDR3 runs to 12 residues. V lost 7 bases to trimming and J lost 11 bases; unmatched junction nucleotides: 8. CDR1 is MDHEN, CDR2 SYDVKM, per germline. The CDR3: CASTSQGAGAFF. The CDR3 DNA sequence: TGTGCCAGCACTTCACAGGGGGCGGGGGCTTTCTTT.

The chain recombines TRBV6-1 with TRBJ1-5; TRBD1 matches 8 bases. CDR3 length equals 15 residues. Germline trimming cut 6 bases from V and 5 bases from J; bases unmatched to any gene: 9. CDR1 and CDR2 (germline): MNHNS, SASEGT. The CDR3 region is CASSEDREIDQPQHF. The CDR3 DNA reads TGTGCCAGCAGCGAGGACAGGGAAATCGATCAGCCCCAGCATTTT.

The genes are TRBV7-4 and TRBJ1-2; 9 bases fit TRBD1. CDR1 is SGHVT and CDR2 is SQSDAQ in the germline V gene. The CDR3 extends over 14 amino acids. V lost 4 bases, J lost 4 bases, and 4 bases stayed unmatched. The CDR3 protein is CASSSLTGGYGYTF. DNA of the CDR3: TGTGCCAGCAGCTCACTGACAGGGGGCTATGGCTACACCTTC.

The chain carries TRBV13 and TRBJ2-1; TRBD1 might be the D (5 bases). The CDR3 runs 15 residues. V lost 3 bases to trimming and J lost 0 bases, with 9 bases between them. The germline V gene has CDR1 PRHDT and CDR2 FYEKMQ (reference sequence). The CDR3 loop is CASSLQGSSYNEQFF. The CDR3 nucleotides are TGTGCCAGCAGCTTGCAGGGAAGCTCCTACAATGAGCAGTTCTTC.

This clone was recorded once. CDR3 in amino acids: CASSEEWPNQPQHF. CDR3 DNA sequence: TGTGCCAGCAGTGAGGAGTGGCCTAATCAGCCCCAGCATTTT. The rearrangement joins TRBV6-1 to TRBJ1-5; unclear D gene. V shed 3 bases and J shed 4 bases, with 10 bases lying between them. Germline loops: CDR1 MNHNS, CDR2 SASEGT. The CDR3 extends over 14 amino acids.

The chain recombines TRBV15 with TRBJ2-7; TRBD1 might be the D (6 bases). Germline-derived CDR1 and CDR2 are LNHNV and YYDKDF (reference sequence). V shed 0 bases and J shed 3 bases, with 12 bases lying between them. CDR3 length: 15 amino acids. Here the CDR3 reads CATSREGATYYEQYF. The CDR3 DNA sequence: TGTGCCACCAGCAGAGAGGGGGCGACTTACTACGAGCAGTACTTC.

The chain carries TRBV27 and TRBJ1-6; 8 bases are a match to TRBD1. CDR3 size: 17 residues. V trimming: 5 bases; J trimming: 9 bases; junction bases outside the gene matches: 15. Germline V gene data show CDR1 as MNHEY and CDR2 as SMNVEV (reference sequence). CDR3 amino acids: CASSPNLRTGLVSPLHF. CDR3 nucleotides: TGTGCCAGCAGTCCAAACTTACGGACAGGGTTAGTTTCACCCCTCCACTTT.